The 31 T cell receptor beta chains listed next were all sequenced from one sample in a study of T cells in women clearing cervical HPV infection. The assay was immunoSEQ multiplex PCR, and TCRdb's table has in-frame clones only and misses some. The sample has 45,000 to 55,000 clones; the top ten hold about 1.5%. Sequences were obtained from blood buffy coat. Receptors were obtained from a woman between 18 and 75 years old with a cervical HPV16 infection that either progressed to CIN3+ or cleared (not recorded which).

Turning to this clone: The read comes to an end 3 residues before the CDR3 does, leaving the germline J gene to fill in the end. The chain joins TRBV6-2 or TRBV6-3 to TRBJ2-7, with TRBD2 identical over 14 bases. The CDR3 runs 14 residues. CDR1 is MNHEY and CDR2 is SVGEGT in the germline V gene. The V gene end was trimmed by 8 bases and the J gene end by 6 bases; junction bases not matched to a gene: 6. CDR3 protein: CASGGGLAGGEQYF. The CDR3 DNA, read in part, is TGTGCCAGCGGAGGCGGACTAGCGGGGGGCGAG.

Concerning this clone: With the read ending 3 residues before the CDR3 end, the germline J gene is used to fill in that end. The rearrangement links TRBV4-2 to TRBJ2-1; TRBD2 matches 16 bases. The junction had 5 bases not matched to a gene; V was cut back by 0 bases and J by 3 bases. The CDR3 extends over 19 amino acids. Germline values: CDR1 LGHNA, CDR2 YNFKEQ. The CDR3: CASSQDGTSGRAIYNEQFF. The DNA read from the CDR3 is TGTGCCAGCAGCCAAGATGGGACTAGCGGGAGGGCCATCTACAATGAG.

In the case of this clone: The DNA ends 3 residues before the CDR3 does, and the rest of the CDR3 is filled in from the germline J gene. The chain couples TRBV7-2 to TRBJ2-3; no reliable D call. Germline V gene data show CDR1 as SGHTA and CDR2 as FQGNSA. Trimming cost V 8 bases and J 0 bases, with 9 bases left between them. There are 13 residues in the CDR3. This chain's CDR3 is CASSVPSTDTQYF. Partial CDR3 DNA: TGTGCCAGCTCAGTCCCTAGCACAGATACG. Drawing the rest from reference TRBV7-2 and TRBJ2-3, the complete variable domain is GAGVSQSPSNKVTEKGKDVELRCDPISGHTALYWYRQSLGQGLEFLIYFQGNSAPDKSGLPSDRFSAERTGGSVSTLTIQRTQQEDSAVYLCASSVPSTDTQYFGPGTRLTVL.

Of note for this clone: From the germline J gene comes the end of the CDR3, since the read stops 3 residues before it. This chain joins TRBV6-2 or TRBV6-3 and TRBJ1-5; D is unresolved. The CDR3 contains 13 residues. V was pared by 4 bases and J by 5 bases, with 9 bases between. Germline V gene lookup returns CDR1 MNHEY and CDR2 SVGEGT. The DNA read from the CDR3 is TGTGCCAGCAGTTCTGCAGGATATCAGCCC. Amino acid sequence: CASSSAGYQP. The entire CDR3 sequence reads CASSSAGYQPQHF.

Comments on this clone: The CDR3 end lies 3 residues beyond the end of the read and is filled in from the germline J gene. This chain connects TRBV11-2 to TRBJ2-1; TRBD2 agrees at 11 bases. Germline values: CDR1 SGHAT, CDR2 FQNNGV. CDR3 length equals 12 residues. Losses at the gene ends were 10 bases for V and 9 bases for J; bases not matched to a gene: 5. The covered CDR3 bases are TGTGCCACGAGCCTAGCGGGGGGTGAG. Amino acids: CATSLAGGE. The whole CDR3 region reads CATSLAGGEQFF.

Concerning this clone itself: The read comes to an end 3 residues before the CDR3 does, leaving the germline J gene to fill in the end. The genes are TRBV7-3 and TRBJ2-7; TRBD1 aligns across 10 bases. Germline assignment: CDR1 SGHTA and CDR2 FQGTGA. Trimming removed 2 bases from V and 2 bases from J; junction bases left unmatched: 3. The CDR3 has 15 residues. CDR3 DNA, as far as it was read: TGTGCCAGCAGCTTAGTTGGGACAGGGGCCTACGAG. Translated, it gives CASSLVGTGAYE. In full, the CDR3 reads CASSLVGTGAYEQYF.

Regarding this clone: The CDR3 is cut off 3 residues early in the read; its end comes from the germline J gene. This chain links TRBV5-5 with TRBJ1-4, with D possibly TRBD1 on 6 matching bases. This CDR3 contains 15 residues. Per the germline V gene, CDR1 is SGHKS and CDR2 is YYEKEE (reference sequence). V was shortened by 4 bases and J by 8 bases, with 18 bases between the two germline ends. The sequenced part of the CDR3 DNA is TGTGCCAGCAGCCCGGGGGGCAACAGGGACGAAAAA. Protein product: CASSPGGNRDEK. The entire CDR3 protein reads CASSPGGNRDEKLFF.

For this clone: The read halts 3 residues ahead of the CDR3 end, with the missing end drawn from the germline J gene. The rearrangement uses TRBV16 and TRBJ1-1; 11 bases map to TRBD1. The germline V gene encodes CDR1 KGHSY and CDR2 FQNENV. This CDR3 comprises 16 residues. Trimming at V came to 0 bases and at J to 6 bases, leaving 6 bases not matched to a gene. Incomplete CDR3 DNA: TGTGCCAGCAGCCAATCCGGGACAGGGGGATTCGCTGAA. It codes for CASSQSGTGGFAE. In full, the CDR3 is CASSQSGTGGFAEAFF.

Note on this clone: Read sequence stops 3 residues before the CDR3 end, and the germline J gene provides the missing end. This chain uses TRBV12-3 or TRBV12-4 with TRBJ1-1; D unresolved. The CDR3 has 13 amino acids. V lost 3 bases, J lost 5 bases, and 10 bases lay in between. The covered CDR3 bases are TGTGCCAGCAGTTTCCTAAAAGAAACTGAA. Translation: CASSFLKETE. Given in full, the CDR3 is CASSFLKETEAFF.

On this clone: The DNA ends 3 residues before the CDR3 does, and the rest of the CDR3 is filled in from the germline J gene. The chain joins TRBV5-1 to TRBJ2-3; D gene uncertain. Trimming took 4 bases from V and 4 from J, leaving 16 bases between them. The CDR3 consists of 15 residues. The germline CDR1 and CDR2 sequences are SGHRS and YFSETQ. The CDR3 sequence: CASSPNGGSADTQYF. The DNA read from the CDR3 is TGCGCCAGCAGCCCGAACGGCGGTTCGGCAGATACG.

On this clone: Read coverage stops 3 residues before the CDR3 terminus; the germline J gene supplies the remainder. This sequence joins TRBV19 and TRBJ1-1; 7 nucleotides match TRBD1. CDR3 size: 14 residues. V dropped 8 bases and J dropped 6; count of bases not matched to a gene: 12. CDR1 LNHDA and CDR2 SQIVND come from the germline V gene (reference sequence). The CDR3 DNA, read in part, is TGTGCCAGTTTCCATAGGGGGCCAGGTTCTGAA. Protein product: CASFHRGPGSE. In full, the CDR3 is CASFHRGPGSEAFF.

To note about this clone: The read terminates 3 residues ahead of where the CDR3 ends, so the germline J gene completes it. V usage is TRBV19 and J usage is TRBJ1-2; 7 bases agree with TRBD1. This CDR3 has 11 residues. Per germline, CDR1 LNHDA and CDR2 SQIVND (reference sequence). CDR3 protein: CAITDRDGYTF. The CDR3 DNA, read in part, is TGTGCCATAACAGACAGGGACGGC.

To note about this clone: Sequencing ends 3 residues short of the CDR3 end; the germline J gene provides the rest. This chain joins TRBV12-3 or TRBV12-4 and TRBJ1-6; the D gene is possibly TRBD1 (6 bases). The CDR3 sequence is 17 residues long. Trimming took off 1 base at V and 3 bases at J, with 13 bases between the two ends. The covered CDR3 bases are TGTGCCAGCAGTTTAGGGACTCAGGGGCTCTATAATTCACCC. Its translation: CASSLGTQGLYNSP. The complete CDR3 sequence is CASSLGTQGLYNSPLHF.

In the case of this clone: The CDR3 end falls 3 residues outside the read, so it is completed with the germline J gene. The rearrangement uses TRBV6-1 and TRBJ2-6, with a weak D call TRBD1 (5 bases). Trimming pared 2 bases from V and 10 bases from J, leaving 12 bases between. CDR1 is MNHNS and CDR2 is SASEGT in the germline V gene. CDR3 size: 14 residues. The part of the CDR3 DNA that was read is TGTGCCAGCAGTGAAACCCGGCAGGGAAACGTC. It codes for CASSETRQGNV. The whole CDR3 sequence is CASSETRQGNVLTF.

A note on this clone: One end of the junction does not line up with germline, which may come from a read error. The CDR3 is cut off 3 residues early in the read; its end comes from the germline J gene. This chain joins TRBV4-2 and TRBJ1-1, with 7 bases lining up with TRBD1. The CDR3 extends over 12 amino acids. CDR1 and CDR2 from the germline V gene are LGHNA and YNFKEQ. CDR3 DNA, as far as it was read: TGCGCCAGCAGCGATCGACAGGGAGCA. The encoded protein is CASSDRQGA. The whole CDR3 is CASSDRQGAAFF.

Remarks on this clone: Read coverage stops 3 residues before the CDR3 terminus; the germline J gene supplies the remainder. V gene TRBV20-1 combines with J gene TRBJ2-5; 9 bases line up with TRBD1. Trimming took 0 bases from V and 2 from J; bases not matched to a gene: 13. CDR1 DFQATT and CDR2 SNEGSKA come from the germline V gene (reference sequence). CDR3 length: 18 residues. Partial CDR3 DNA: TGCAGTGCTAGAGATTGGTCGACAGGGGGGACTCCTCAAGAGACC. Translation gives CSARDWSTGGTPQET. The whole CDR3 protein reads CSARDWSTGGTPQETQYF.

Points on this clone: The sequenced fragment ends 3 residues before the CDR3 boundary, so the rest is inferred from the germline J gene. The rearrangement joins TRBV7-2 to TRBJ1-1; D call uncertain. Germline V gene sequence: CDR1 SGHTA, CDR2 FQGNSA. V lost 4 bases to trimming and J lost 7 bases, with 4 bases between them. The CDR3 contains 10 residues. The CDR3 reads CASSSVEAFF. The DNA read from the CDR3 is TGTGCCAGCAGCTCCGTTGAA.

As to this clone: The read gets to within 3 residues of the CDR3 end, and the germline J gene fills in the rest. The chain uses TRBV14 and TRBJ2-1; 10 nucleotides match TRBD2. Per germline, CDR1 SGHDN and CDR2 FVKESK. V shed 1 base and J 5 bases; nucleotides not matched to a gene: 5. This CDR3 region has 16 residues. CDR3 sequence: CASSQVTSGKNNEQFF. Incomplete CDR3 DNA: TGTGCCAGCAGCCAAGTCACTAGCGGGAAAAACAATGAG.

On this clone itself: Coverage ceases 3 residues before the CDR3 finishes, and the germline J gene fills in the end. The rearrangement links TRBV5-1 to TRBJ2-3; no clear D gene. Trimming stripped 0 bases from V and 6 bases from J, with 5 bases between. Looked up from germline, CDR1 is SGHRS and CDR2 is YFSETQ. This CDR3 is built from 12 residues. The CDR3: CASSLESDTQYF. CDR3 DNA (partial): TGCGCCAGCAGCTTGGAATCGGATACG.

In the case of this clone: The read is 3 residues too short to cover the CDR3 end, so that end is filled in from the germline J gene. The chain links TRBV28 to TRBJ2-3; TRBD2 agrees at 7 bases. This CDR3 is built from 16 residues. Germline CDR1 is MDHEN and CDR2 is SYDVKM. Losses at the gene ends were 3 bases for V and 0 bases for J; bases not matched to a gene: 6. The CDR3 here is CASSFGAGVSTDTQYF. The part of the CDR3 DNA that was read is TGTGCCAGCAGTTTCGGGGCGGGGGTAAGCACAGATACG. Looking up the rest from reference TRBV28 and TRBJ2-3 gives the full variable domain: DVKVTQSSRYLVKRTGEKVFLECVQDMDHENMFWYRQDPGLGLRLIYFSYDVKMKEKGDIPEGYSVSREKKERFSLILESASTNQTSMYLCASSFGAGVSTDTQYFGPGTRLTVL.

Concerning this clone itself: The read stops 3 residues short of the end of the CDR3; the missing end is completed from the germline J gene. The chain joins TRBV27 to TRBJ2-3; D not resolved. CDR1 and CDR2 from the germline V gene are MNHEY and SMNVEV (reference sequence). CDR3 length: 12 amino acids. V lost 5 bases, J lost 5 bases, and 8 bases lay in between. CDR3 DNA (partial): TGTGCCAGCAGTCCCCGGTTAGATACG. Translated, it gives CASSPRLDT. Given in full, the CDR3 is CASSPRLDTQYF.

Points on this clone: The CDR3 end falls 3 residues outside the read, so it is completed with the germline J gene. The chain links TRBV10-1 to TRBJ2-1; D ambiguous. Deletions cut 6 bases from V and 1 base from J, with 10 bases between. The germline gives CDR1 WNHNN, CDR2 SYGVQD (reference sequence). The length of the CDR3 is 14 residues. Incomplete CDR3 DNA: TGCGCCAGCAGCCCCGCGGTATCCTACAATGAG. Translating gives CASSPAVSYNE. The whole CDR3 is CASSPAVSYNEQFF.

Turning to this clone: The missing CDR3 end, 3 residues past where the read stops, is filled in from the germline J gene. The chain recombines TRBV5-6 with TRBJ1-6, with TRBD1 matching over 9 bases. Germline V lookup: CDR1 SGHDT, CDR2 YYEEEE. V shed 4 bases, J shed 7 bases, and the junction held 6 bases outside the gene matches. The CDR3 is 15 residues long. This CDR3 reads CASSATGGINSPLHF. CDR3 DNA, as far as it was read: TGTGCCAGCAGCGCGACAGGGGGTATCAATTCACCC.

In the case of this clone: The read comes to an end 3 residues before the CDR3 does, leaving the germline J gene to fill in the end. The chain links TRBV4-1 to TRBJ1-1; no reliable D call. CDR3 size: 13 residues. Germline values: CDR1 MGHRA, CDR2 YSYEKL. Trimming removed 2 bases from V and 5 bases from J, with 9 bases in between. The sequenced part of the CDR3 DNA is TGCGCCAGCAGCCAATTTGCGGGGACTGAA. This encodes CASSQFAGTE. The whole CDR3 sequence is CASSQFAGTEAFF.

As concerns this clone: The read comes to an end 3 residues before the CDR3 does, leaving the germline J gene to fill in the end. This chain connects TRBV12-3 or TRBV12-4 to TRBJ2-5; the match to TRBD1 covers 8 bases. The V gene end was trimmed by 1 base and the J gene end by 4 bases; junction bases not matched to a gene: 2. The CDR3 sequence is 14 residues long. This CDR3 is CASSLGTGIETQYF. The CDR3 bases that were read are TGTGCCAGCAGTTTAGGGACAGGGATAGAGACC.

Remarks on this clone: Coverage ceases 3 residues before the CDR3 finishes, and the germline J gene fills in the end. The genes are TRBV5-1 and TRBJ2-7; 12 positions match TRBD1. Looked up from germline, CDR1 is SGHRS and CDR2 is YFSETQ. The CDR3 is 19 residues long. V was pared by 6 bases and J by 1 base, with 17 bases of the junction left unmatched. The CDR3 bases that were read are TGCGCCAGCAACTTTGGGTCCGGGACAGGGGGCGCATGGTCCTACGAG. Translation: CASNFGSGTGGAWSYE. The full CDR3 protein reads CASNFGSGTGGAWSYEQYF.

Details on this clone: Read coverage stops 3 residues before the CDR3 terminus; the germline J gene supplies the remainder. This chain connects TRBV28 to TRBJ2-7, with 9 bases fitting TRBD1. Losses at the gene ends were 4 bases for V and 2 bases for J; bases not matched to a gene: 9. The CDR3 spans 16 residues. Germline CDR1 is MDHEN and CDR2 is SYDVKM. The CDR3 sequence is CASSYRTGAMTYEQYF. The covered CDR3 bases are TGTGCCAGCAGTTACCGGACAGGGGCCATGACCTACGAG.

Turning to this clone: Read coverage stops 3 residues before the CDR3 terminus; the germline J gene supplies the remainder. The rearrangement links TRBV5-4 to TRBJ2-5, with TRBD1 as a possible D gene (5 bases). Germline V gene data show CDR1 as SGHNT and CDR2 as YYREEE (reference sequence). Trimming shortened V by 2 bases and J by 5 bases, and 16 bases separated the two germline ends. The CDR3 totals 15 residues. The CDR3 reads CASSFDRRPWETQYF. The CDR3 bases that were read are TGTGCCAGCAGCTTCGACAGAAGGCCGTGGGAGACC.

As regards this clone: The read ends 3 residues before the CDR3 terminus; that terminus is restored from the germline J gene. This sequence joins TRBV7-2 and TRBJ2-1, with D possibly TRBD2 on 6 matching bases. The CDR3 spans 14 residues. V gave up 1 base and J gave up 8 bases, with 12 bases separating them. Germline V gene sequence: CDR1 SGHTA, CDR2 FQGNSA. CDR3 DNA (partial): TGTGCCAGCAGCTTAGAAGGTCGGGACTATGAG. Translating gives CASSLEGRDYE. The full CDR3 sequence reads CASSLEGRDYEQFF.

Concerning this clone itself: The read comes to an end 3 residues before the CDR3 does, leaving the germline J gene to fill in the end. The chain uses TRBV20-1 and TRBJ1-6; 9 nucleotides match TRBD1. Per the germline V gene, CDR1 is DFQATT and CDR2 is SNEGSKA (reference sequence). V shed 3 bases, J shed 6 bases, and the junction held 3 bases outside the gene matches. The CDR3 has 14 amino acids. The CDR3 here is CSASMGQGNSPLHF. CDR3 DNA (partial): TGCAGTGCTAGTATGGGACAGGGTAATTCACCC.

Concerning this clone itself: The sequence runs out 3 residues before the end of the CDR3; the remainder is reconstructed from the germline J gene. The V call is TRBV5-4, the J call TRBJ2-1, with 8 bases identical to TRBD2. Unmatched junction bases numbered 6, after V lost 7 bases and J lost 0 bases. This CDR3 region has 15 residues. In germline, CDR1 is SGHNT, CDR2 YYREEE (reference sequence). CDR3 region: CASRGGPSSYNEQFF. Incomplete CDR3 DNA: TGTGCCAGCCGGGGGGGGCCGAGCTCCTACAATGAG.